The rows below give T cell receptor beta chains drawn from one sample of a study of T-cell memory formation after mild COVID-19. TCRdb recomputed calls from the 5' RACE reads with MiXCR, one row per CDR3 protein. The sample carries hundreds of thousands of distinct CDR3 sequences, just over 20% recorded once. The sample consisted of PBMCs or a T cell subset sorted from them (not recorded which). The source is an adult woman who had mild COVID-19 (a few samples of this study predate the infection). Cell type and time point are not known. The CDR3 runs from the conserved cysteine through the conserved F or W. The D gene is left open where the match is weak. Some rows have no size entry. The others give once, few or many, or a class for an expanded clone.

>NA|TRBJ1-1|NA|TRBV29-1
TGCAGCGTTAACCCTAACACTGAAGCTTTCTTT
CSVNPNTEAFF
>NA|TRBJ2-1|NA|TRBV11-3
TGTGCCAGCGCGAGGAACAATGAGCAGTTCTTC
CASARNNEQFF
>NA|TRBJ2-7|NA|TRBV19
TGTGCCAGTAGTATGGTCGGCGGCGAGCAGTACTTC
CASSMVGGEQYF
>NA|TRBJ2-7|once|TRBV20-1
TGCAGTGCTAAGGATGGGGACAACACCTACGAGCAGTACTTC
CSAKDGDNTYEQYF
>TRBD1|TRBJ1-5|NA|TRBV5-1
TGCGCCAGCAGCTTGGCCACAGGGGGCGGCCAGCCCCAGCATTTT
CASSLATGGGQPQHF
>NA|TRBJ2-7|NA|TRBV6-5
TGTGCCAGCGGGGCAGGGATACTGTACGAGCAGTACTTC
CASGAGILYEQYF
>TRBD2|TRBJ2-1|NA|TRBV4-2
TGTGCCAGCAGCCCGTTCACACGCGGGAGGGTAAATGAGCAGTTCTTC
CASSPFTRGRVNEQFF
>TRBD1|TRBJ2-7|few|TRBV5-1
TGCGCCAGCAGCTTCACCCCGGGACAGGGATCATACGAGCAGTACTTC
CASSFTPGQGSYEQYF
>NA|TRBJ1-2|few|TRBV5-1
TGCGCCACCCGCGCGGGTCCTTCTGATGGCTACACCTTC
CATRAGPSDGYTF
>NA|TRBJ2-5|NA|TRBV7-2
TGTGCCAGCCGTTACAACAGGCGAAACCAAGAGACCCAGTACTTC
CASRYNRRNQETQYF
>NA|TRBJ2-1|few|TRBV6-2/TRBV6-3
TGTGCCAGCAGCCCCCTCGGGGCGCATGAGCAGTTCTTC
CASSPLGAHEQFF
>NA|TRBJ2-7|NA|TRBV7-6
TGTGCCAGCAGCTTAGTAACAGGAGCCTACGAGCAGTACTTC
CASSLVTGAYEQYF
>NA|TRBJ1-4|few|TRBV15
TGTGCCACCAGCAGGGAATTCGCTAATGAAAAACTGTTTTTT
CATSREFANEKLFF
>NA|TRBJ2-7|few|TRBV20-1
TGCAGTGCTAGAGATTTGGGAGGAGGGAGTCGCCCCTACGAGCAGTACTTC
CSARDLGGGSRPYEQYF
>NA|TRBJ1-5|few|TRBV6-1
TGTGCCAGCAGTGAAGCCGAAGGGACTCAGCCCCAGCATTTT
CASSEAEGTQPQHF
>NA|TRBJ2-1|few|TRBV12-3/TRBV12-4
TGTGCCAGCAGTTTAGCAGTAGGGCAGGGGGAGCAGTTCTTC
CASSLAVGQGEQFF
>TRBD1|TRBJ1-2|few|TRBV15
TGTGCCACCAGCAGACGACGCTCGGGAGGCAGGGGGGACTATGGCTACACCTTC
CATSRRRSGGRGDYGYTF